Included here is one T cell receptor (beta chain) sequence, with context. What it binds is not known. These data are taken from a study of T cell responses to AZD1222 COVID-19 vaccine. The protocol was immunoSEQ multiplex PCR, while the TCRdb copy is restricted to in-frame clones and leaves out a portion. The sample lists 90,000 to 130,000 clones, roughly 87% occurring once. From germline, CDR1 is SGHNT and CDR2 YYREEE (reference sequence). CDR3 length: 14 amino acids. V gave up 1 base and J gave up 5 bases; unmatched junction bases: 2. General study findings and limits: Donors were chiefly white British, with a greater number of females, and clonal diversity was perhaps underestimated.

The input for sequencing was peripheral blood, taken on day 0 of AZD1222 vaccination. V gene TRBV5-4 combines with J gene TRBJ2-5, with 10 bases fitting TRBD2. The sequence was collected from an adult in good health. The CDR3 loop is CASSLTSGDETQYF. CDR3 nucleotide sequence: TGTGCCAGCAGCTTGACTAGCGGGGACGAGACCCAGTACTTC.